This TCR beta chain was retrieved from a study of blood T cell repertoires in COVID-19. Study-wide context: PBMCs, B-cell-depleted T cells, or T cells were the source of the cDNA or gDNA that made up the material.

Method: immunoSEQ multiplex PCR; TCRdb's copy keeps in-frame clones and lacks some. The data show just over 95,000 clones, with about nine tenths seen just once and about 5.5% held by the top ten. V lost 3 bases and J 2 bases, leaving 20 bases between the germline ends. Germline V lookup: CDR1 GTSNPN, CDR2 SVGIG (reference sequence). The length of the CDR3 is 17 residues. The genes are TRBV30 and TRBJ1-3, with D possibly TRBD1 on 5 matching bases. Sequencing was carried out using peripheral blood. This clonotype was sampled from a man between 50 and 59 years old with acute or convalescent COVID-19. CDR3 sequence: CAWSPIGAGVTGNTIYF. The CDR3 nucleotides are TGTGCCTGGAGCCCGATCGGGGCGGGGGTTACTGGAAACACCATATATTTT.